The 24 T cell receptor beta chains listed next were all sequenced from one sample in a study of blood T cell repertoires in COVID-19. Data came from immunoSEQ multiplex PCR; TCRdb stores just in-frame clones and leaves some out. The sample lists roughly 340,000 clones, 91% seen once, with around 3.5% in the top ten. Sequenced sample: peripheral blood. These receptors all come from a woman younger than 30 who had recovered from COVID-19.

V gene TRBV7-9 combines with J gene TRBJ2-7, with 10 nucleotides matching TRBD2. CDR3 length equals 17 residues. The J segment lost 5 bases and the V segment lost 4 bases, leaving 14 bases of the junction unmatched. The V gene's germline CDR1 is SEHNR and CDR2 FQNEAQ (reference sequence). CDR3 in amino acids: CASSSFGLAGENHEQYV. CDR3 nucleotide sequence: TGTGCCAGCAGCTCCTTCGGGCTAGCGGGAGAGAACCACGAGCAGTACGTC.

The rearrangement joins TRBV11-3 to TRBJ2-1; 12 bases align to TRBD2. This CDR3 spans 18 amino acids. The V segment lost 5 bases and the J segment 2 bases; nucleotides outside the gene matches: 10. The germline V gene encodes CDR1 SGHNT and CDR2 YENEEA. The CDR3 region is CASSPRVGLAGPYNEQFF. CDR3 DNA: TGTGCCAGCAGCCCCCGCGTGGGACTAGCGGGCCCCTACAATGAGCAGTTCTTC.

The CDR3, as DNA: TGTGCCAGCAGCGCGAGACAGTGGGACACTGAAGCTTTCTTT. It is translated as CASSARQWDTEAFF. The rearrangement joins TRBV9 to TRBJ1-1, with D perhaps matching TRBD1 (5 bases). This CDR3 spans 14 amino acids. Germline loops: CDR1 SGDLS, CDR2 YYNGEE. Trimming left V 3 bases short and J 3 bases short, with 12 bases between. The whole variable domain, remainder taken from reference TRBV9 and TRBJ1-1, is DSGVTQTPKHLITATGQRVTLRCSPRSGDLSVYWYQQSLDQGLQFLIQYYNGEERAKGNILERFSAQQFPDLHSELNLSSLELGDSALYFCASSARQWDTEAFFGQGTRLTVV.

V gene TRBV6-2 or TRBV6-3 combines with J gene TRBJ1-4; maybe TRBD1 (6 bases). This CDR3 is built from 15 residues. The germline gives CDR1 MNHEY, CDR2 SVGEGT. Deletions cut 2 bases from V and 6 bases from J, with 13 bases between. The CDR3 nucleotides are TGTGCCAGCAGTTACGCGAGTGCAGGGGATGAAAAACTGTTTTTT. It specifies CASSYASAGDEKLFF.

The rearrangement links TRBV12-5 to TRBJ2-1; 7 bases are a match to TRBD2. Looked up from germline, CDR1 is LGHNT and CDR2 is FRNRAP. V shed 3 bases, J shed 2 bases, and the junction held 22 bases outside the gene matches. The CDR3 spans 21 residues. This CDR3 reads CASGFWSLGRGGGYTYNEQFF. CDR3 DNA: TGTGCTAGTGGTTTTTGGAGTTTGGGCCGCGGGGGAGGTTACACCTACAATGAGCAGTTCTTC.

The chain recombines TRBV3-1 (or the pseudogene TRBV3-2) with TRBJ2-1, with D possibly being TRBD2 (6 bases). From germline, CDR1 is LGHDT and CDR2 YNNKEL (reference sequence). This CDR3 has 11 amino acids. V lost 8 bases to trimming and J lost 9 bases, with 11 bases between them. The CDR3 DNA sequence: TGTGCCAGCGGTTTCGGGAGTGAGCAGTTCTTC. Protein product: CASGFGSEQFF.

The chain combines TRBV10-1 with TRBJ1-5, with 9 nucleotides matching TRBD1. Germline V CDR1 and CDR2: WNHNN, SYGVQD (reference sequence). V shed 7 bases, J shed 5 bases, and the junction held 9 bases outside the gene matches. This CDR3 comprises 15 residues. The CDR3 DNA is TGCGCCAGCATCCGAGGACAGGGGCCTTATCAGCCCCAGCATTTT. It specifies CASIRGQGPYQPQHF.

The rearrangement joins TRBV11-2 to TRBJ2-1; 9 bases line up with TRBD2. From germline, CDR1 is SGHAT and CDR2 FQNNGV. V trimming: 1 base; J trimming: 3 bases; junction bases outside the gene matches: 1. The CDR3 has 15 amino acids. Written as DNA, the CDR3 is TGTGCCAGCAGCTTAGGGACTAGCGTCTACAATGAGCAGTTCTTC. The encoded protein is CASSLGTSVYNEQFF.

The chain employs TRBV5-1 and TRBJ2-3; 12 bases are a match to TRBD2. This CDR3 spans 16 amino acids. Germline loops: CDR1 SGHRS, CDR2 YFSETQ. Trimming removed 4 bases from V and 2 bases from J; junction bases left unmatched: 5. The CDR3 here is CASSQLAGGNTDTQYF. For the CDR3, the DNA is TGCGCCAGCAGCCAACTAGCGGGGGGAAACACAGATACGCAGTATTTT.

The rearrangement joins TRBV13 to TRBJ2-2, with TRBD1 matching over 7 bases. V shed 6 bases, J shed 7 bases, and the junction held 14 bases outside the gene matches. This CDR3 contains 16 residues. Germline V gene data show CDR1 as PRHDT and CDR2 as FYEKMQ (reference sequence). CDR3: CASSSRSRQGGGELFF. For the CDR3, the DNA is TGTGCCAGCAGTTCACGGAGCCGACAGGGCGGCGGGGAGCTGTTTTTT.

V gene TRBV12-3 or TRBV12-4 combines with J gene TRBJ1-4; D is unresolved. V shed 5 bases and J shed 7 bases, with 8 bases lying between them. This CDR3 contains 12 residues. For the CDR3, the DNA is TGTGCCAGCAGTCCAGGCGTTGAAAAACTGTTTTTT. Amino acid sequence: CASSPGVEKLFF.

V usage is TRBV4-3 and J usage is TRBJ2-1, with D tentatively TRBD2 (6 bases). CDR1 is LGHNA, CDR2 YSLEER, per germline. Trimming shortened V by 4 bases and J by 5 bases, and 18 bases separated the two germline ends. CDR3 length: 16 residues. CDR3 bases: TGCGCCAGCAGCCCTCGGGGGACCCTGGCGAACAATGAGCAGTTCTTC. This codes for CASSPRGTLANNEQFF.

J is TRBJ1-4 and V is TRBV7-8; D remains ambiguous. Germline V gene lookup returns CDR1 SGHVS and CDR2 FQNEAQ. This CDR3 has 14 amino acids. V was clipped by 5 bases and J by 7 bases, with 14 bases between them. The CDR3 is CASSPTRAGEKLFF. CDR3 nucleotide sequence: TGTGCCAGCAGCCCCACTCGAGCCGGTGAAAAACTGTTTTTT.

This chain's CDR3 is CASSASQGTGNTIYF. The CDR3 DNA follows: TGTGCCAGCAGCGCCTCACAGGGAACTGGAAACACCATATATTTT. The J gene is TRBJ1-3, the V gene TRBV7-7; weak D call: TRBD1 (6 bases). CDR1 is SSHAT, CDR2 FNYEAQ, per germline (reference sequence). V gave up 5 bases and J gave up 2 bases, with 13 bases separating them. The CDR3 has 15 amino acids.

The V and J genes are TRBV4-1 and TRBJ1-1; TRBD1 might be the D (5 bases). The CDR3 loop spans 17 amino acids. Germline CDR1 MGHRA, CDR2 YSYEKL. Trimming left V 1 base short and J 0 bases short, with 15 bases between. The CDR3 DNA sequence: TGCGCCAGCAGCCAAGGCCGGAGACAGCCCTTGAACACTGAAGCTTTCTTT. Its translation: CASSQGRRQPLNTEAFF.

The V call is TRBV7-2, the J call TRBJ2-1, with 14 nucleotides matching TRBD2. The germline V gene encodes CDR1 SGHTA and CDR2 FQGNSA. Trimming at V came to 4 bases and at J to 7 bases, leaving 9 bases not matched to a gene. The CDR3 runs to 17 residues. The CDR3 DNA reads TGTGCCAGCAGCTCCCCGGGACTAGCGGGAGTTGTGAATGAGCAGTTCTTC. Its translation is CASSSPGLAGVVNEQFF.

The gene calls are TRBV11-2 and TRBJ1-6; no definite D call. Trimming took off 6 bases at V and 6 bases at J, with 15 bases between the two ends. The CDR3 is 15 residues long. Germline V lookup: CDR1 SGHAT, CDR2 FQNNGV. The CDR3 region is CASSPRLSFNSPLHF. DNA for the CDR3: TGTGCCAGCAGTCCGAGACTCTCTTTTAATTCACCCCTCCACTTT.

The CDR3 DNA reads TGTGCCAGCAGTTTATGGAAGGGGGAGCCCCAGCATTTT. Its protein product is CASSLWKGEPQHF. This rearrangement joins TRBV27 to TRBJ1-5, with TRBD1 as a possible D gene (6 bases). This CDR3 contains 13 residues. Germline CDR1 is MNHEY and CDR2 is SMNVEV (reference sequence). With 1 base removed from V and 8 bases from J, the gap between germline ends came to 9 bases.

CDR3 protein: CASSLTGENIQYF. The CDR3 DNA follows: TGTGCCAGCAGCTTGACAGGGGAAAACATTCAGTACTTC. The chain is built from TRBV5-6 and TRBJ2-4, with 7 bases that match TRBD1. The CDR3 runs to 13 residues. The germline CDR1 and CDR2 sequences are SGHDT and YYEEEE. V was clipped by 1 base and J by 5 bases; unmatched bases: 0.

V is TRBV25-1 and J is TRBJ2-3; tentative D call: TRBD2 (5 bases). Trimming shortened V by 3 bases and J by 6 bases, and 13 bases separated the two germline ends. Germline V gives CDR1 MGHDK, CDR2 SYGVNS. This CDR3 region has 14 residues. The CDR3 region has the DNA TGTGCCAGCAGTGACAGCCGGAGGTTGGATACGCAGTATTTT. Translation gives CASSDSRRLDTQYF.

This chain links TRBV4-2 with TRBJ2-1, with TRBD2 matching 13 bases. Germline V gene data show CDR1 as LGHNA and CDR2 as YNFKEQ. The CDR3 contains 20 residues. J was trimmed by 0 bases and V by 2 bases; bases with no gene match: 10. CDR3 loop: CASSQQPGLAGQSSYNEQFF. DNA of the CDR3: TGTGCCAGCAGCCAACAGCCGGGACTAGCGGGGCAGAGCTCCTACAATGAGCAGTTCTTC.

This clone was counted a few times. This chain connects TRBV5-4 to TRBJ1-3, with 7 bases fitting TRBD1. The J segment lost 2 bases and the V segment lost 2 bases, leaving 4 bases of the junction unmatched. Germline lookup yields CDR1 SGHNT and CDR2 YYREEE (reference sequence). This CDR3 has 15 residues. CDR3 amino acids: CASSLPGQAGNTIYF. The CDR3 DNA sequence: TGTGCCAGCAGCTTACCTGGACAGGCTGGAAACACCATATATTTT. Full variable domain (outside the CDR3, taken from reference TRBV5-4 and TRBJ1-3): ETGVTQSPTHLIKTRGQQVTLRCSSQSGHNTVSWYQQALGQGPQFIFQYYREEENGRGNFPPRFSGLQFPNYSSELNVNALELDDSALYLCASSLPGQAGNTIYFGEGSWLTVV.

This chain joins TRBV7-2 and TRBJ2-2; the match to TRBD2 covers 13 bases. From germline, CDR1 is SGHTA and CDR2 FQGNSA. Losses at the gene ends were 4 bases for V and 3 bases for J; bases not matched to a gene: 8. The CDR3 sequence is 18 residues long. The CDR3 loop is CASSSPGLAGVHTGELFF. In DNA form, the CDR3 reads TGTGCCAGCAGCTCACCTGGACTAGCGGGAGTGCACACCGGGGAGCTGTTTTTT. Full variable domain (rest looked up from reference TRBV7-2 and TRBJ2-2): GAGVSQSPSNKVTEKGKDVELRCDPISGHTALYWYRQSLGQGLEFLIYFQGNSAPDKSGLPSDRFSAERTGGSVSTLTIQRTQQEDSAVYLCASSSPGLAGVHTGELFFGEGSRLTVL.

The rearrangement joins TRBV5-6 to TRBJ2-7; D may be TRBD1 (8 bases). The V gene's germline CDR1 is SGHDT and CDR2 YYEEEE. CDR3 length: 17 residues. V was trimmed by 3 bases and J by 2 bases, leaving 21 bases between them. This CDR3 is CASSSRTGSAGTYEQYV. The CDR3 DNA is TGTGCCAGCAGCTCTAGGACAGGGTCAGCGGGAACCTACGAGCAGTACGTC.